This TCR beta chain was sequenced for a study of post-analysis software for immune sequencing data (dated by TCRdb to between 2015 and 2017). Broadly, across the study: The recorded disease courses included relapsing-remitting, secondary progressive and progressive-relapsing multiple sclerosis, and some patients had no subtype annotation. A subset of samples was prepared in parallel using single-end sample barcoding, then pooled and co-amplified after Illumina adapter ligation. The patient repertoires were set against about 10 previously published healthy control repertoires from donors whose ages ranged from about 6 to 25 years. The paper as a whole reports these results and caveats: The control group was slightly older than the multiple sclerosis patient group. Significantly lower normalized Chao1 diversity was found in multiple sclerosis patients than in controls, suggesting substantial peripheral T-cell clonal expansion. Four or five TRBV segments, including TRBV5-6, TRBV5-1 and TRBV20-1, were significantly more frequent in patients than controls. When samples were clustered directly using the F measure, samples prepared in the same batch co-clustered strongly, which prompted a batch-effect correction.

This clonotype was found once. No antigen is known for it. No much larger clonotype is one base removed from it; base qualities were not supplied. The library relied on PCR. The instrument given in TCRdb is Illumina HiSeq 2500. To reduce PCR and sequencing biases, unique molecular identifiers were incorporated into the TCR beta cDNA libraries. Some 500,000 cDNA molecules were obtained for every 1 to 10 million input T cells, so each molecule roughly corresponded to one T cell. The patient libraries were prepared and sequenced with the same protocol used for the earlier healthy control dataset. Samples belonging to the same batch were prepared together, multiplexed and sequenced on a shared HiSeq lane. Regarding the original processing steps: Raw barcoded reads were processed with MIGEC, discarding single-read molecular identifier groups before consensus assembly and CDR3 extraction. Clonotype tables were post-analysed with VDJtools, normalizing diversity by down-sampling all datasets to the smallest sample size. To correct batch-related cross-sample contamination, repertoire overlap clustering matched CDR3 amino acid sequences but not nucleotide sequences. TCRdb reprocessed the public reads (quality trimming at Q25 with fastp, clone calling with MiXCR) and kept in-frame beta chains. Duplicate CDR3 protein sequences are folded into a single record with the most common DNA and genes. The V and J calls reflect TCRdb's pipeline rather than the authors' work. The sample profile shows about 460,000 distinct CDR3 sequences; approximately 46% of them were found once. The ten biggest clones cover 9% to 14% of the sample.

As encoded in the germline V gene, CDR1 is SNHLY while CDR2 is FYNNEI. V loses 4 bases of germline sequence and J loses 2 bases, and the interval between the two ends is 22 bases. The CDR3 sequence holds 18 residues, the cysteine and phenylalanine included. Of the read, only the CDR3 DNA is kept; its 54 bases are in frame from base 1. To demonstrate the VDJtools post-analysis software, TCR beta repertoires were profiled from the peripheral blood of 13 young patients with multiple sclerosis. The patients with multiple sclerosis were children and adolescents between about 6 and 15 years of age. The clonotype originates from a girl aged 10 to 17 with multiple sclerosis. The receptor chain draws on TRBV2 and TRBJ2-3; D gene: possibly TRBD2, on 5 matching bases. The sample comprised blood. The CDR3 has the sequence CASSVLGDLRRFTDTQYF. The DNA is as follows: TGTGCCAGCAGTGTATTAGGAGACCTCCGGAGGTTCACAGATACGCAGTATTTT.